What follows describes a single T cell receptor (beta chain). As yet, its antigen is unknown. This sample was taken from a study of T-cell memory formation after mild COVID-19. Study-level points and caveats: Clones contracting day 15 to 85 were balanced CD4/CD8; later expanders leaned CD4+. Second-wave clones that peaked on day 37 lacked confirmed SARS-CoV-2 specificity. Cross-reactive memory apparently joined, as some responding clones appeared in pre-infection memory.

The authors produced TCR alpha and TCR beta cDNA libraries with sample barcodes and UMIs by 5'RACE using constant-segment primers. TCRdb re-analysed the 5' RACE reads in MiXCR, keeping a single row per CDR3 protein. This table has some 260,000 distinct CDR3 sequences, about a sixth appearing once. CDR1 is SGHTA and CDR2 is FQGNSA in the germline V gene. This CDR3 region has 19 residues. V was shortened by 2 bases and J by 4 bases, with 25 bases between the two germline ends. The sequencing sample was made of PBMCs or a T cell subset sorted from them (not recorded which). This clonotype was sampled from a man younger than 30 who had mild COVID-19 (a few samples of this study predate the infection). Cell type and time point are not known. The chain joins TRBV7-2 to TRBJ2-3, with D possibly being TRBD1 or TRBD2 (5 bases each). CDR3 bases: TGTGCCAGCAGCTTAAAGTTTAGGGGAGTTACTTTTAAGGCAGATACGCAGTATTTT. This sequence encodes CASSLKFRGVTFKADTQYF.